The table lists the clone carrying this T cell receptor beta chain with a few counts. The data are from a study of Graves' ophthalmopathy and Graves' hyperthyroidism. TCR beta CDR3 amplification used RNA transcripts. HTBI-primed first-round RT-PCR preceded second-round multiplex PCR. Each CDR3 protein gets one entry after TCRdb re-called the multiplex PCR reads with MiXCR. The table includes 600,000 to 700,000 distinct CDR3 sequences, about 41% detected once. Germline lookup yields CDR1 SNHLY and CDR2 FYNNEI. Deletions cut 3 bases from V and 4 bases from J, with 10 bases between. This CDR3 is 14 amino acids long.

The clonotype originates from an adult man with Graves' ophthalmopathy. This chain uses TRBV2 with TRBJ1-5; D ambiguous. Sequenced material: peripheral blood. CDR3 sequence: CASSEKDENQPQHF. The CDR3 DNA is TGTGCCAGCAGTGAGAAGGACGAAAATCAGCCCCAGCATTTT.